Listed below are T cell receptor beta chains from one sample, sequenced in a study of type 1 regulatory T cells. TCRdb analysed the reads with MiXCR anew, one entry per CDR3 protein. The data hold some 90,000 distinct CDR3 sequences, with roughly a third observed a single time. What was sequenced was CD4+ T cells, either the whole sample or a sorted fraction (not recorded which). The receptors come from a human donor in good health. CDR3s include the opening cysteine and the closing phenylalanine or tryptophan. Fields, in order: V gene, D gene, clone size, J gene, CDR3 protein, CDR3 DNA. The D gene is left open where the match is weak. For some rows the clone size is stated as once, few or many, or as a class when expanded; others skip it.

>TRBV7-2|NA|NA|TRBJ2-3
CASSPLGGYTDTQYF
TGTGCCAGCAGCCCACTCGGCGGGTACACAGATACGCAGTATTTT
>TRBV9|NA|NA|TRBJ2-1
CASSGYGLWDEQFF
TGTGCCAGCAGCGGGTATGGCCTTTGGGATGAGCAGTTCTTC
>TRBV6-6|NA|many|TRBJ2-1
CASSRNEQFF
TGTGCCAGCAGTCGCAATGAGCAGTTCTTC
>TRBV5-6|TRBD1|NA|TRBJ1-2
CASSRPDRVGDYGYTF
TGTGCCAGCAGCCGTCCGGACAGGGTGGGGGACTATGGCTACACCTTC
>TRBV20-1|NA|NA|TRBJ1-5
CSARGGNQPQHF
TGCAGTGCCCGAGGAGGGAATCAGCCCCAGCATTTT
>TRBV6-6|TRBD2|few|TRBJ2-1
CASSYFSTSGSKGNEQFF
TGTGCCAGCAGTTACTTTAGTACTAGCGGGAGCAAAGGCAATGAGCAGTTCTTC
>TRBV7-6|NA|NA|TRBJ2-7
CASSLASGIYHEQYF
TGTGCCAGCAGCTTAGCGTCCGGGATATACCACGAGCAGTACTTC
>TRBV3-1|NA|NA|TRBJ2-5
CASSQVGSQETQYF
TGTGCCAGCAGCCAAGTAGGCAGTCAAGAGACCCAGTACTTC
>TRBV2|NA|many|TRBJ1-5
CASRPGTVSNQPQHF
TGTGCCAGCAGACCCGGGACGGTGAGCAATCAGCCCCAGCATTTT
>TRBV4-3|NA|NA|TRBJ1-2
CASSQESSRNYGYTF
TGCGCCAGCAGCCAAGAGTCCAGCCGGAACTATGGCTACACCTTC
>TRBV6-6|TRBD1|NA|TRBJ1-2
CASSYSAGQNYGYTF
TGTGCCAGCAGTTACTCTGCGGGACAGAACTATGGCTACACCTTC
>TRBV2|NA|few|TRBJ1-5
CASIRDSNQPQHF
TGTGCCAGCATCAGGGATAGCAATCAGCCCCAGCATTTT
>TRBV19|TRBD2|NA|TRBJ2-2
CASSEAGVGKGNTGEELFF
TGTGCCAGTAGCGAAGCGGGAGTCGGAAAAGGGAACACCGGGGAGGAGCTGTTTTTT
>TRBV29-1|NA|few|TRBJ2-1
CSVRERITSDEQFF
TGCAGCGTCAGGGAGCGGATTACTTCTGATGAGCAGTTCTTC
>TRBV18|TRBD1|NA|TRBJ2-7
CASSEDRGPYEQYF
TGTGCCAGCTCAGAAGACAGGGGGCCATACGAGCAGTACTTC
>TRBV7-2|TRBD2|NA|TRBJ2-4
CASSPGLAGGGRAKNIQYF
TGTGCCAGCAGCCCGGGACTAGCGGGAGGGGGGCGGGCCAAAAACATTCAGTACTTC
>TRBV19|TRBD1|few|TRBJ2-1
CASSSGQGHPVKFF
TGTGCCAGTAGTTCGGGACAGGGGCACCCCGTCAAGTTCTTC
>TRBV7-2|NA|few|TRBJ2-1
CASSYRTNDEQFF
TGTGCCAGCAGCTACCGGACCAACGACGAGCAGTTCTTC
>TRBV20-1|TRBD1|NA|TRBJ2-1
CSAEGAGGTSSYNEQFF
TGCAGTGCTGAGGGGGCTGGCGGAACCAGCTCCTACAATGAGCAGTTCTTC
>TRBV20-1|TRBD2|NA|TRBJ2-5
CSASRGRAQETQYF
TGCAGTGCTAGCCGCGGGAGGGCCCAAGAGACCCAGTACTTC
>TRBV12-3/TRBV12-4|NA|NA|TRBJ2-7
CASKNRDGSYEQYF
TGTGCCAGCAAAAATCGGGACGGGAGCTACGAGCAGTACTTC
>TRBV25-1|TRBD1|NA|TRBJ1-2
CASSPRDRPYGYTF
TGTGCCAGCAGTCCCCGGGACAGACCCTATGGCTACACCTTC
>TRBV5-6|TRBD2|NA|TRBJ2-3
CASSSTGTSRTDTQYF
TGTGCCAGCAGCTCGACCGGGACTAGCCGAACAGATACGCAGTATTTT
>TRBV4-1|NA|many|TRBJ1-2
CASSQTEANYGYTF
TGCGCCAGCAGCCAGACAGAGGCTAACTATGGCTACACCTTC
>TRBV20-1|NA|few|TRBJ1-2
CSDVGLRASRNYGYTF
TGCAGTGACGTGGGTTTAAGGGCCTCGAGGAACTATGGCTACACCTTC
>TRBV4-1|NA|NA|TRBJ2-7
CASSQAVNYEQYF
TGCGCCAGCAGCCAAGCAGTGAACTACGAGCAGTACTTC
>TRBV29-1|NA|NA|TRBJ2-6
CSVLGAGANVLTF
TGCAGCGTTTTGGGTGCCGGGGCCAACGTCCTGACTTTC
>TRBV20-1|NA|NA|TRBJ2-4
CSARFTTTPLLNIQYF
TGCAGTGCTAGATTTACAACGACTCCTCTCCTAAACATTCAGTACTTC
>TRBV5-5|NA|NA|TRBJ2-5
CASFWSGVGETQYF
TGTGCCAGCTTCTGGTCAGGGGTCGGCGAGACCCAGTACTTC
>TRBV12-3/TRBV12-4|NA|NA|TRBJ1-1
CASRPTVNTEAFF
TGTGCCAGCAGGCCGACGGTGAACACTGAAGCTTTCTTT
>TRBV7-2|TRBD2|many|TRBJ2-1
CASSRLAGSYNEQFF
TGTGCCAGCAGCCGACTAGCCGGTTCCTACAATGAGCAGTTCTTC
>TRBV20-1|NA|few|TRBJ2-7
CSAREVNLYEQYF
TGCAGTGCTAGAGAGGTAAATCTCTACGAGCAGTACTTC
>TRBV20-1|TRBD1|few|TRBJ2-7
CSAHLTGDAYEQYF
TGCAGTGCTCACTTAACAGGGGACGCCTACGAGCAGTACTTC
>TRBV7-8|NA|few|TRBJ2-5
CASSLTKLARETQYF
TGTGCCAGCAGCTTAACGAAGCTAGCGAGGGAGACCCAGTACTTC
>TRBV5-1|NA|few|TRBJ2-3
CASSSTKVQGGSTDTQYF
TGCGCCAGCAGCTCGACAAAGGTACAGGGTGGAAGCACAGATACGCAGTATTTT
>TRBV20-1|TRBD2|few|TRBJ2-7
CSVAKSGRNEQYF
TGCAGTGTAGCAAAGAGCGGGAGGAACGAGCAGTACTTC
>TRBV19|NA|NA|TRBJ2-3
CASRGRLLGTDTQYF
TGTGCCAGTAGGGGACGACTTCTGGGCACAGATACGCAGTATTTT
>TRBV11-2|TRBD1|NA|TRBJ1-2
CASSLDLAGGIGYTF
TGTGCCAGCAGCTTAGATCTTGCAGGGGGCATTGGCTACACCTTC
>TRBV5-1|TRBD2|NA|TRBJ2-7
CASRTGTSEEQYF
TGCGCCAGCAGGACCGGGACTAGCGAGGAGCAGTACTTC
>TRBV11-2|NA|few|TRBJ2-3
CASSLADSPTDTQYF
TGTGCCAGCAGCTTAGCGGACAGCCCCACAGATACGCAGTATTTT
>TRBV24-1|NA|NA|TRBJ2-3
CATSDPGRTQYF
TGTGCCACCAGTGACCCAGGGAGGACGCAGTATTTT
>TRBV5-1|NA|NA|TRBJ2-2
CASSLEALGWNTGELFF
TGCGCCAGCAGCTTGGAGGCCCTCGGGTGGAACACCGGGGAGCTGTTTTTT
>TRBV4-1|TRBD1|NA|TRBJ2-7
CASSRWTGAPYEQYF
TGCGCCAGCAGCCGATGGACAGGGGCCCCCTACGAGCAGTACTTC
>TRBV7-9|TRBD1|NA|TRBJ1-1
CASGGQAHTEAFF
TGTGCCAGCGGCGGACAGGCTCACACTGAAGCTTTCTTT
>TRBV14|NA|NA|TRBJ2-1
CASSQDAGVVGQFF
TGTGCCAGCAGCCAAGACGCTGGGGTGGTCGGGCAGTTCTTC
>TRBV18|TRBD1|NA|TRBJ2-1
CASSLTGLDEQFF
TGTGCCAGCTCACTGACAGGGTTGGATGAGCAGTTCTTC
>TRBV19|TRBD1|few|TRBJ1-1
CASSAPGQGARRGAFF
TGTGCCAGTAGTGCACCGGGACAGGGCGCCCGCCGCGGGGCTTTCTTT
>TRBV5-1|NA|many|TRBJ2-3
CASSQDTTSTDTQYF
TGCGCCAGCAGCCAGGACACCACTAGCACAGATACGCAGTATTTT
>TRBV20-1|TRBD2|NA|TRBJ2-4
CSVLAGEPKNIQYF
TGCAGTGTTTTAGCGGGAGAACCCAAAAACATTCAGTACTTC
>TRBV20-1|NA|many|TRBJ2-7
CSADRTPEKYEQYF
TGCAGTGCCGATAGGACACCCGAGAAGTACGAGCAGTACTTC
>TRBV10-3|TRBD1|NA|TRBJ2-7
CAINPGTAYEQYF
TGCGCCATCAACCCCGGGACAGCCTACGAGCAGTACTTC
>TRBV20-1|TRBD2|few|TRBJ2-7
CSANAGRGEQYF
TGCAGTGCTAACGCGGGGCGGGGGGAGCAGTACTTC
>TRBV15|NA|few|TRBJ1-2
CATSRDLAGVGGTF
TGTGCCACCAGCAGAGATCTCGCAGGGGTCGGTGGCACCTTC
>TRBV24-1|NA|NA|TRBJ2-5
CATSENLAGKVTYQETQYF
TGTGCCACCAGTGAAAACTTGGCAGGGAAGGTTACGTACCAAGAGACCCAGTACTTC
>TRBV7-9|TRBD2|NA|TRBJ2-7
CVSSYLAGSYEQYF
TGTGTCAGCAGCTATCTAGCGGGTTCCTACGAGCAGTACTTC
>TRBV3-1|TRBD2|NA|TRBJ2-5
CASSQDAGLAGETQYF
TGTGCCAGCAGCCAAGATGCAGGACTAGCGGGAGAGACCCAGTACTTC
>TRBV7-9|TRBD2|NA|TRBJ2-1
CASTSWGREAREQFF
TGTGCCAGCACCAGTTGGGGACGGGAGGCTCGGGAGCAGTTCTTC
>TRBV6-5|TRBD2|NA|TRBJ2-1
CASRKGPGLYNNNEQFF
TGTGCCAGCCGAAAAGGGCCGGGACTATACAATAACAATGAGCAGTTCTTC
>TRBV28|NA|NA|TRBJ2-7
CASTLRSREEQYF
TGTGCCAGCACCTTAAGATCTAGGGAGGAGCAGTACTTC
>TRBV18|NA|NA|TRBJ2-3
CASSPARDTQYF
TGTGCCAGCTCACCGGCACGCGATACGCAGTATTTT